This T cell receptor (beta chain) was captured by sequencing in a study of low-dose radiotherapy and immunotherapy resistance in tumors. Across the whole study: Intravenous ipilimumab 1 mg/kg every six weeks was given with nivolumab 240 mg every two weeks. The study gave patients oral aspirin 300 mg daily for four cycles from cycle 1 day 1.

This sample's time point: before trial treatment. All of the donors were given nivolumab, ipilimumab, aspirin, low-dose cyclophosphamide and low-dose radiotherapy as part of RACIN, a single-arm trial. Ten or more counts support this clonotype. TRAV and TRBV primers primed cDNA for both TCRalpha and TCRbeta. TCR amplification ran approximately 22 PCR cycles using constant-region and V-primer adapter primers. Each CDR3 protein gets one entry after TCRdb re-called the reads with MiXCR. The profile shows about 64,000 distinct CDR3 sequences, roughly 29% of them singletons. The CDR3 has 19 amino acids. Germline V gives CDR1 MDHEN, CDR2 SYDVKM. V was clipped by 5 bases and J by 0 bases; unmatched bases: 12.

Sequenced here: PBMCs, sampled before treatment. This clonotype was obtained from a male donor with rectosigmoid adenocarcinoma. The chain carries TRBV28 and TRBJ2-6, with 8 bases aligning to TRBD2. In DNA, the CDR3 is TGTGCCAGCAGTCCGCCTCCCGCGGGAGGAGTCTCTGGGGCCAACGTCCTGACTTTC. It codes for CASSPPPAGGVSGANVLTF.